This T cell receptor (beta chain) stems from a study of blood T cell repertoires in COVID-19. As for the study in general: Researchers got acute and convalescent COVID-19 samples from the United States, Italy and Spain. Sources were T cells, B-cell-depleted T cells, or PBMCs; the material itself was cDNA or gDNA.

In the source study's methods: Amplifying reference gene primers gave estimates of nucleated cell counts. Assay used: immunoSEQ multiplex PCR; TCRdb lists only in-frame clones, some missing. V and J calls and clone size are copied from that table; D and trimming were computed from the DNA. The data hold 150,000 to 200,000 clones, with about 81% observed a single time. The clonotype originates from a man between 60 and 75 years old with active or convalescent COVID-19. Sequenced: peripheral blood.

The CDR3 DNA follows: TGTGCCAGCAGTGCCCTAGCGGGGCCTTCCTACGAGCAGTACTTC. It specifies CASSALAGPSYEQYF. V usage is TRBV28 and J usage is TRBJ2-7; the match to TRBD2 covers 9 bases. V lost 5 bases and J lost 1; bases outside the gene matches: 6. The CDR3 is made up of 15 amino acids. Germline V lookup: CDR1 MDHEN, CDR2 SYDVKM.